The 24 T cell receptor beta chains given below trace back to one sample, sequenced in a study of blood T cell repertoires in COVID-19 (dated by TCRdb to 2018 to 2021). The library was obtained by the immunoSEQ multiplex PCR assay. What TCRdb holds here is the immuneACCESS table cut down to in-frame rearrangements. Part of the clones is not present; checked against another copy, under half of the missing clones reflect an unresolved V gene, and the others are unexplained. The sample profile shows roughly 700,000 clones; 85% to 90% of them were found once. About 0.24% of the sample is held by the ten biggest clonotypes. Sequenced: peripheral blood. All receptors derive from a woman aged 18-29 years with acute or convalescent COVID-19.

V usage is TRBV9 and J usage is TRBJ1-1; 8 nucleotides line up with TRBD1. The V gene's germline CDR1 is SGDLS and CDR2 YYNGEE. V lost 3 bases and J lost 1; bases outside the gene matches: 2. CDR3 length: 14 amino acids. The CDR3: CASSGRGPNTEAFF. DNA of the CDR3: TGTGCCAGCAGCGGCAGGGGGCCGAACACTGAAGCTTTCTTT. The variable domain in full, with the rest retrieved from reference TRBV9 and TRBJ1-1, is DSGVTQTPKHLITATGQRVTLRCSPRSGDLSVYWYQQSLDQGLQFLIQYYNGEERAKGNILERFSAQQFPDLHSELNLSSLELGDSALYFCASSGRGPNTEAFFGQGTRLTVV.

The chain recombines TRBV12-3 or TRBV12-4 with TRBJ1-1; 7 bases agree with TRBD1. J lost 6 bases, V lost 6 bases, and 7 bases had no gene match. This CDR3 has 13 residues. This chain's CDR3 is CASRQQGLSEAFF. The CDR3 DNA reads TGTGCCAGCAGACAACAGGGGCTATCTGAAGCTTTCTTT.

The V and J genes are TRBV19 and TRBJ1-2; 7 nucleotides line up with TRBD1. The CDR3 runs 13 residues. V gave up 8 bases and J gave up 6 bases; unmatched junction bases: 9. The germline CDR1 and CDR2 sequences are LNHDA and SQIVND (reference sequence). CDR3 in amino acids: CASLARGTDGYTF. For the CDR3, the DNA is TGTGCCAGTCTGGCACGAGGGACAGATGGCTACACCTTC.

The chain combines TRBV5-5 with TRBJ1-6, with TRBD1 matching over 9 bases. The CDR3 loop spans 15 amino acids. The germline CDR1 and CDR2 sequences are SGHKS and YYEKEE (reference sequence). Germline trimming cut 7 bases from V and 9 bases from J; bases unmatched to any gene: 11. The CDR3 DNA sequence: TGTGCCAGCGGGATACAGGGGGCGATAAGTTCACCCCTCCACTTT. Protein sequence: CASGIQGAISSPLHF.

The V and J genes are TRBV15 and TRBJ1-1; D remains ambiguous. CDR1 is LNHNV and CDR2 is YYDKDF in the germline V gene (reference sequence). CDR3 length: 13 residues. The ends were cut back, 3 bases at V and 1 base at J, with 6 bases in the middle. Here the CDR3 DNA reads TGTGCCACCAGCAGGGCAGGGAACACTGAAGCTTTCTTT. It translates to CATSRAGNTEAFF.

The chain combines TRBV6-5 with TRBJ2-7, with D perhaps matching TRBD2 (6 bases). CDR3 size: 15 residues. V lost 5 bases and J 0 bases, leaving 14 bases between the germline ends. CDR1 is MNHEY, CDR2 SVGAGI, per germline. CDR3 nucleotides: TGTGCCAGCAGTCCCGGGGGAGACTACTCCTACGAGCAGTACTTC. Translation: CASSPGGDYSYEQYF.

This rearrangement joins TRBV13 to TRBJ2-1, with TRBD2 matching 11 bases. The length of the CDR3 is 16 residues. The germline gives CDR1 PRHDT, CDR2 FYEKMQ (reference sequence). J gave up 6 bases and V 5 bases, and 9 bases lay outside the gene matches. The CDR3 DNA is TGTGCCAGCAGCCTACATGCCGGGACTAGCGGCAATGAGCAGTTCTTC. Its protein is CASSLHAGTSGNEQFF.

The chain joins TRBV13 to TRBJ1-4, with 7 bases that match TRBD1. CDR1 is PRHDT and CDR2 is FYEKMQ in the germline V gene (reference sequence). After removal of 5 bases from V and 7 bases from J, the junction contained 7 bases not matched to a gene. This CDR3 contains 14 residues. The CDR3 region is CASSKGYRGEKLFF. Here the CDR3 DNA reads TGTGCCAGCAGCAAGGGGTACAGGGGTGAAAAACTGTTTTTT. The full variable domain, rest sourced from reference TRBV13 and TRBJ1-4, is AAGVIQSPRHLIKEKRETATLKCYPIPRHDTVYWYQQGPGQDPQFLISFYEKMQSDKGSIPDRFSAQQFSDYHSELNMSSLELGDSALYFCASSKGYRGEKLFFGSGTQLSVL.

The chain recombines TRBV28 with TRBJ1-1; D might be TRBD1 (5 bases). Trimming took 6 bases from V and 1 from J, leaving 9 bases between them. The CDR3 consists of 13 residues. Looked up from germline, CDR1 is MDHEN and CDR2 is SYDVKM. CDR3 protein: CASREGPNTEAFF. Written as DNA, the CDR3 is TGTGCCAGCAGGGAGGGGCCGAACACTGAAGCTTTCTTT.

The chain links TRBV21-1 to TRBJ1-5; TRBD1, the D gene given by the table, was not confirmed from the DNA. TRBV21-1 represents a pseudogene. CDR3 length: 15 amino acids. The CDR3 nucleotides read TGTGCCAGCAGCAGGGGACAGCCCCCAAATCAGCCCCAGCATTTT. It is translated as CASSRGQPPNQPQHF.

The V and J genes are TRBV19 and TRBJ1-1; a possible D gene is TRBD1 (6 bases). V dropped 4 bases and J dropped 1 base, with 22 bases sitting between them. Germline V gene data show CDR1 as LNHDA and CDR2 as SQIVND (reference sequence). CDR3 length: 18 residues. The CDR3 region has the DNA TGTGCCAGTAGTACCAACTACAGGGCTTCCTCCTCGAACACTGAAGCTTTCTTT. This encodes CASSTNYRASSSNTEAFF.

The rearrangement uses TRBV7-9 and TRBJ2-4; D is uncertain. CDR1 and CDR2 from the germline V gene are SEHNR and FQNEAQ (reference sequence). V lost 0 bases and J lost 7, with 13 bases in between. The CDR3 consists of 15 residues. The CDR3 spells CASSLAFSLPNIQYF. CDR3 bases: TGTGCCAGCAGCTTAGCGTTTAGCCTCCCTAACATTCAGTACTTC.

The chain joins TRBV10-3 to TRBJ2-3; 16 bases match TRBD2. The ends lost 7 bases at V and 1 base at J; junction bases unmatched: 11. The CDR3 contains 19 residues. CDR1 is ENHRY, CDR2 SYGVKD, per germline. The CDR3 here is CAINPSGTSGGAGTDTQYF. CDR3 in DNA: TGTGCCATCAACCCCTCCGGGACTAGCGGGGGGGCTGGCACAGATACGCAGTATTTT.

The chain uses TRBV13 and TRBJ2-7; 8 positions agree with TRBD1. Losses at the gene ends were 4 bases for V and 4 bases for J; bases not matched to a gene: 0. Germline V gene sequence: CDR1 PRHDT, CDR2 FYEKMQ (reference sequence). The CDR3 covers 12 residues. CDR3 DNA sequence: TGTGCCAGCAGCTACAGGGGGTACGAGCAGTACTTC. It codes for CASSYRGYEQYF. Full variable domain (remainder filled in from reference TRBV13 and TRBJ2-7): AAGVIQSPRHLIKEKRETATLKCYPIPRHDTVYWYQQGPGQDPQFLISFYEKMQSDKGSIPDRFSAQQFSDYHSELNMSSLELGDSALYFCASSYRGYEQYFGPGTRLTVT.

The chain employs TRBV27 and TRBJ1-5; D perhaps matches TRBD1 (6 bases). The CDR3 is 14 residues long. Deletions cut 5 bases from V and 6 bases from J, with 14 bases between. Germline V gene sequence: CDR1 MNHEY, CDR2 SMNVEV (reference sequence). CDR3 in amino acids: CASSRQRGGQPQHF. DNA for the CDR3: TGTGCCAGCAGTCGACAAAGGGGGGGTCAGCCCCAGCATTTT.

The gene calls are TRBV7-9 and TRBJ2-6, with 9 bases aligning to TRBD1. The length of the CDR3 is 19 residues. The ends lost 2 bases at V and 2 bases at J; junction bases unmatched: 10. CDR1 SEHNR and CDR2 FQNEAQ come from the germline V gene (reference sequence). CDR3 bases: TGTGCCAGCAGCTTAAAGGGACAGGGAATCTTCCCTGGGGCCAACGTCCTGACTTTC. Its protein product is CASSLKGQGIFPGANVLTF. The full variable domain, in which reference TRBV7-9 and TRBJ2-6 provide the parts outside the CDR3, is DTGVSQNPRHKITKRGQNVTFRCDPISEHNRLYWYRQTLGQGPEFLTYFQNEAQLEKSRLLSDRFSAERPKGSFSTLEIQRTEQGDSAMYLCASSLKGQGIFPGANVLTFGAGSRLTVL.

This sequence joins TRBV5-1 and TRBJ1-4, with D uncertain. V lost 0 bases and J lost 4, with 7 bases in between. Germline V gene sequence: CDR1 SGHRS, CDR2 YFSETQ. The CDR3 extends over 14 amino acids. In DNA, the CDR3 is TGCGCCAGCAGCTTGGCTGGGAGTAATGAAAAACTGTTTTTT. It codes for CASSLAGSNEKLFF.

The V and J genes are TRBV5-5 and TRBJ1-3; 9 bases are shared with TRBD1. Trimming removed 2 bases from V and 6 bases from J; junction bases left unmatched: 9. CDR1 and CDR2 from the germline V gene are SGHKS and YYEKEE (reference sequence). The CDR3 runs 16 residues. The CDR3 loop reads CASSFWGTGSSNTIYF. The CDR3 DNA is TGTGCCAGCAGCTTTTGGGGGACAGGGTCGTCAAACACCATATATTTT.

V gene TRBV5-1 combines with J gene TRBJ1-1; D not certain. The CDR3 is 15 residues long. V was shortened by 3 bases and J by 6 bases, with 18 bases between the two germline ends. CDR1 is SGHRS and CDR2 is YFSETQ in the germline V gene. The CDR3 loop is CASSSAGGSRAEAFF. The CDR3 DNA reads TGCGCCAGCAGCTCCGCGGGAGGGTCAAGGGCTGAAGCTTTCTTT.

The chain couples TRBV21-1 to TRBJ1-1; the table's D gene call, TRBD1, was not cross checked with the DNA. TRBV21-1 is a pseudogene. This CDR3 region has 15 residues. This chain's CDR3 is CASRTILGAGGEAFF. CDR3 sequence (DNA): TGTGCCAGCAGAACAATTCTGGGGGCAGGCGGGGAAGCTTTCTTT.

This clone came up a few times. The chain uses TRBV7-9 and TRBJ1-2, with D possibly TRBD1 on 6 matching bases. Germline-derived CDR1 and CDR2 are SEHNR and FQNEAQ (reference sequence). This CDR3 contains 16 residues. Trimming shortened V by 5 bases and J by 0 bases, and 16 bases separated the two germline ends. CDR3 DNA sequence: TGTGCCAGCAGCATTCAGACAGGAAAAACTAACTATGGCTACACCTTC. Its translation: CASSIQTGKTNYGYTF.

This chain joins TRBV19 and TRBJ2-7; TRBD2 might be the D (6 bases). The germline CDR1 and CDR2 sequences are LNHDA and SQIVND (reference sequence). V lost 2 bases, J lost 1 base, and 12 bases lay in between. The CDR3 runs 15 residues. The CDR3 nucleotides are TGTGCCAGTAGTATACAAGGGAGGTCGTCCTACGAGCAGTACTTC. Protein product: CASSIQGRSSYEQYF.

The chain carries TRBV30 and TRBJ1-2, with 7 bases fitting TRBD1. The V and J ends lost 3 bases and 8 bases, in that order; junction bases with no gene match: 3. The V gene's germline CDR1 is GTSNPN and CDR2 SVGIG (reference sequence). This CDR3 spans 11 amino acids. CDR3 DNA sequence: TGTGCCTGGAGAAAAGGGGGCGGCTACACCTTC. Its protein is CAWRKGGGYTF.

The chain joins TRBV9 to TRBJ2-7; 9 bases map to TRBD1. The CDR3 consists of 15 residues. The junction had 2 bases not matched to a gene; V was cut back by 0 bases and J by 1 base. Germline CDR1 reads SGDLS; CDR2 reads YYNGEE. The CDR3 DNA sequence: TGTGCCAGCAGCGTAGACAGGGGGCTTTCCTACGAGCAGTACTTC. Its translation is CASSVDRGLSYEQYF.